These 32 T cell receptor beta chains came from one sample sequenced in a study of CD8 T cells in Susac syndrome. Random-hexamer reverse transcription was applied to about 0.45 to 1 ug RNA. From the immunoSEQ multiplex PCR reads, TCRdb called clonotypes with MiXCR, one entry per CDR3 protein. The sample holds about 300,000 distinct CDR3 sequences, 85% seen once. Sequencing used CD8+ T cells from PBMCs. These receptor sequences come from a human donor with multiple sclerosis.

This chain connects TRBV7-8 to TRBJ1-5; D may be TRBD1 (5 bases). Trimming removed 5 bases at V and 0 bases at J, with 14 bases between. Germline V lookup: CDR1 SGHVS, CDR2 FQNEAQ. CDR3 length: 16 residues. CDR3 loop: CASSQAQGYSNQPQHF. DNA for the CDR3: TGTGCCAGCAGCCAAGCTCAGGGATATAGCAATCAGCCCCAGCATTTT.

The chain recombines TRBV4-1 with TRBJ1-4; D uncertain. Germline V gene data show CDR1 as MGHRA and CDR2 as YSYEKL. Trimming left V 1 base short and J 8 bases short, with 2 bases between. The CDR3 spans 11 residues. Written as DNA, the CDR3 is TGCGCCAGCAGCCAAGGGGAAAAACTGTTTTTT. It yields the protein CASSQGEKLFF.

The V and J genes are TRBV18 and TRBJ2-1; 9 bases are a match to TRBD2. CDR3 size: 16 residues. Per the germline V gene, CDR1 is KGHSH and CDR2 is LQKENI. The J segment lost 7 bases and the V segment lost 3 bases, leaving 10 bases of the junction unmatched. In DNA, the CDR3 is TGTGCCAGCTCACCTCCCCTCGCGGGAGGGCCGAATGAGCAGTTCTTC. The encoded protein is CASSPPLAGGPNEQFF.

The rearrangement joins TRBV13 to TRBJ1-4; 12 bases are shared with TRBD1. Germline loops: CDR1 PRHDT, CDR2 FYEKMQ (reference sequence). V lost 4 bases to trimming and J lost 7 bases; unmatched junction nucleotides: 13. This CDR3 comprises 18 residues. The CDR3 bases are TGTGCCAGCAGCTCTACCGGGACAGGGGGCATATTTGGTGAAAAACTGTTTTTT. Translation gives CASSSTGTGGIFGEKLFF.

The chain uses TRBV19 and TRBJ2-2; a weak D match, TRBD1 (6 bases). V gave up 2 bases and J gave up 6 bases, with 13 bases separating them. The CDR3 sequence is 15 residues long. Germline CDR1 LNHDA, CDR2 SQIVND (reference sequence). DNA for the CDR3: TGTGCCAGTAGTATAATCTACAGGGATGCCGGGGAGCTGTTTTTT. Protein product: CASSIIYRDAGELFF. Based on the CDR3 plus reference TRBV19 and TRBJ2-2, the full variable domain is DGGITQSPKYLFRKEGQNVTLSCEQNLNHDAMYWYRQDPGQGLRLIYYSQIVNDFQKGDIAEGYSVSREKKESFPLTVTSAQKNPTAFYLCASSIIYRDAGELFFGEGSRLTVL.

The chain is built from TRBV29-1 and TRBJ2-1; 10 positions agree with TRBD2. Per germline, CDR1 SQVTM and CDR2 ANQGSEA. CDR3 size: 16 residues. The trim removed 5 bases at V and 4 bases at J, leaving 11 bases unmatched. CDR3 nucleotide sequence: TGCAGCGTTCGAGGTATCACTAGCGGGGATTACAATGAGCAGTTCTTC. Protein product: CSVRGITSGDYNEQFF.

The gene calls are TRBV7-9 and TRBJ2-5; D not resolved. The CDR3 contains 13 residues. Per germline, CDR1 SEHNR and CDR2 FQNEAQ (reference sequence). The V end was cut by 1 base, the J end by 3 bases, with 6 bases between. CDR3 nucleotide sequence: TGTGCCAGCAGCTTAGGGCTGAAAGAGACCCAGTACTTC. This sequence encodes CASSLGLKETQYF.

The CDR3 nucleotides read TGTGCCAGCATTGGTGGAGGGCCAGCAATGGAGCAGTTCTTC. Encoded protein: CASIGGGPAMEQFF. The chain couples TRBV2 to TRBJ2-1, with D perhaps matching TRBD2 (6 bases). V lost 7 bases and J 10 bases, leaving 20 bases between the germline ends. The CDR3 has 14 amino acids. CDR1 SNHLY and CDR2 FYNNEI come from the germline V gene.

The sample holds one count of this clonotype. The V call is TRBV12-3 or TRBV12-4, the J call TRBJ2-7, with D perhaps matching TRBD2 (6 bases). With 5 bases removed from V and 2 bases from J, the gap between germline ends came to 13 bases. This CDR3 is built from 14 residues. The chain's CDR3 is CASSPAGLPYEQYF. The CDR3 DNA is TGTGCCAGCAGTCCAGCGGGCCTCCCCTACGAGCAGTACTTC.

The rearrangement links TRBV2 to TRBJ1-1; the D is unclear. Trimming removed 1 base at V and 7 bases at J, with 16 bases between. This CDR3 contains 15 residues. Looked up from germline, CDR1 is SNHLY and CDR2 is FYNNEI. This CDR3 is CASSEDLSSWSEAFF. For the CDR3, the DNA is TGTGCCAGCAGTGAAGATCTTAGTTCATGGAGTGAAGCTTTCTTT. The entire variable domain, with the rest obtained from reference TRBV2 and TRBJ1-1, is as follows: EPEVTQTPSHQVTQMGQEVILRCVPISNHLYFYWYRQILGQKVEFLVSFYNNEISEKSEIFDDQFSVERPDGSNFTLKIRSTKLEDSAMYFCASSEDLSSWSEAFFGQGTRLTVV.

The V gene is TRBV12-3 or TRBV12-4, the J gene TRBJ2-1; 7 bases are a match to TRBD2. This CDR3 region has 14 residues. V gave up 6 bases and J gave up 5 bases; unmatched junction bases: 7. CDR3 residues: CASRAGWVDNEQFF. CDR3 DNA sequence: TGTGCCAGCAGAGCGGGATGGGTTGACAATGAGCAGTTCTTC.

This clonotype was counted a single time. The rearrangement joins TRBV12-3 or TRBV12-4 to TRBJ2-4; D is ambiguous. V gave up 5 bases and J gave up 0 bases, with 5 bases separating them. CDR3 length: 13 residues. The CDR3 sequence is CASSGVAKNIQYF. The CDR3, as DNA: TGTGCCAGCAGTGGGGTAGCCAAAAACATTCAGTACTTC.

The V and J genes are TRBV15 and TRBJ2-3; D unclear. This CDR3 contains 14 residues. CDR1 LNHNV and CDR2 YYDKDF come from the germline V gene (reference sequence). With 6 bases removed from V and 3 bases from J, the gap between germline ends came to 13 bases. Here the CDR3 reads CATSEVGRTDTQYF. CDR3 nucleotides: TGTGCCACCAGTGAGGTCGGAAGAACAGATACGCAGTATTTT.

The J gene is TRBJ1-5, the V gene TRBV27; 8 bases match TRBD1. Trimming took 5 bases from V and 2 from J; bases not matched to a gene: 17. The CDR3 loop spans 19 amino acids. The V gene's germline CDR1 is MNHEY and CDR2 SMNVEV (reference sequence). The CDR3 DNA reads TGTGCCAGCAGTGGTCGGGACAGGTGGACACAATATGGCAATCAGCCCCAGCATTTT. This translates into CASSGRDRWTQYGNQPQHF.

The chain recombines TRBV4-2 with TRBJ2-1; 7 bases are a match to TRBD2. The trim removed 3 bases at V and 3 bases at J, leaving 11 bases unmatched. CDR3 length: 17 residues. From germline, CDR1 is LGHNA and CDR2 YNFKEQ. The CDR3 DNA sequence: TGTGCCAGCAGCCACAACGAAAGGGCGGGGGACTACAATGAGCAGTTCTTC. It is translated as CASSHNERAGDYNEQFF.

The chain links TRBV11-2 to TRBJ1-1, with D hard to call. CDR1 and CDR2 from the germline V gene are SGHAT and FQNNGV. V was trimmed by 4 bases and J by 8 bases, leaving 5 bases between them. This CDR3 spans 10 amino acids. The CDR3 sequence: CASSSSEAFF. In nucleotides, the CDR3 is TGTGCCAGCAGCTCGTCCGAAGCTTTCTTT.

The V and J genes are TRBV30 and TRBJ1-5, with TRBD1 identical over 9 bases. The CDR3 is 14 residues long. The trim removed 0 bases at V and 7 bases at J, leaving 4 bases unmatched. Germline V gene data show CDR1 as GTSNPN and CDR2 as SVGIG (reference sequence). The DNA of the CDR3 is TGTGCCTGGAGTGTGGGACAGGGAGACCAGCCCCAGCATTTT. Protein product: CAWSVGQGDQPQHF. The full variable domain, its missing parts supplied by reference TRBV30 and TRBJ1-5, is SQTIHQWPATLVQPVGSPLSLECTVEGTSNPNLYWYRQAAGRGLQLLFYSVGIGQISSEVPQNLSASRPQDRQFILSSKKLLLSDSGFYLCAWSVGQGDQPQHFGDGTRLSIL.

This chain uses TRBV7-9 with TRBJ2-7, with 8 bases identical to TRBD2. Germline assignment: CDR1 SEHNR and CDR2 FQNEAQ (reference sequence). The V gene end was trimmed by 4 bases and the J gene end by 5 bases; junction bases not matched to a gene: 19. The CDR3 totals 18 residues. CDR3 DNA sequence: TGTGCCAGCAGCTCCATACAGGGATTCAGCGGGAGTCCCCACGAGCAGTACTTC. It yields the protein CASSSIQGFSGSPHEQYF.

The gene calls are TRBV5-6 and TRBJ2-7; no reliable D call. The CDR3 extends over 14 amino acids. Germline CDR1 and CDR2: SGHDT and YYEEEE. V shed 4 bases and J shed 4 bases, with 15 bases lying between them. CDR3 amino acids: CASSPLWGSYEQYF. CDR3 DNA sequence: TGTGCCAGCAGCCCCCTCTGGGGTTCGTACGAGCAGTACTTC.

The chain employs TRBV4-2 and TRBJ1-2; D remains unclear. The CDR3 contains 15 residues. Germline-derived CDR1 and CDR2 are LGHNA and YNFKEQ. V was cut by 1 base and J by 8 bases, with 17 bases left in between. CDR3 in amino acids: CASSQAMVEGRGYTF. CDR3 coding DNA: TGTGCCAGCAGCCAAGCAATGGTGGAGGGCCGGGGCTACACCTTC.

This chain connects TRBV3-1 to TRBJ1-2; perhaps TRBD1 as D (5 bases). Germline values: CDR1 LGHDT, CDR2 YNNKEL (reference sequence). V was shortened by 1 base and J by 7 bases, with 22 bases between the two germline ends. The CDR3 totals 17 residues. CDR3 sequence: CASSQGQMAGKTGGYTF. The CDR3, as DNA: TGTGCCAGCAGCCAAGGCCAGATGGCGGGGAAAACAGGTGGCTACACCTTC.

This clonotype was picked up a small number of times. The CDR3 sequence: CASSLASGSWYEQYF. The CDR3 coding sequence is TGTGCCAGCAGCTTAGCTAGCGGGAGCTGGTACGAGCAGTACTTC. This chain uses TRBV7-2 with TRBJ2-7; 9 bases align to TRBD2. Germline trimming cut 0 bases from V and 4 bases from J; bases unmatched to any gene: 4. CDR3 length: 15 amino acids. The germline V gene has CDR1 SGHTA and CDR2 FQGNSA.

The V call is TRBV9, the J call TRBJ2-3; 7 bases agree with TRBD2. This CDR3 comprises 15 residues. CDR1 SGDLS and CDR2 YYNGEE come from the germline V gene. After removal of 4 bases from V and 0 bases from J, the junction contained 5 bases not matched to a gene. CDR3 loop: CASSSWGGSTDTQYF. The CDR3 DNA reads TGTGCCAGCAGCTCCTGGGGGGGTAGCACAGATACGCAGTATTTT. The full variable domain, in which reference TRBV9 and TRBJ2-3 provide the parts outside the CDR3, is DSGVTQTPKHLITATGQRVTLRCSPRSGDLSVYWYQQSLDQGLQFLIQYYNGEERAKGNILERFSAQQFPDLHSELNLSSLELGDSALYFCASSSWGGSTDTQYFGPGTRLTVL.

The chain combines TRBV7-3 with TRBJ2-2; 9 nucleotides line up with TRBD2. CDR1 is SGHTA, CDR2 FQGTGA, per germline. V gave up 3 bases and J gave up 3 bases; unmatched junction bases: 8. The CDR3 contains 17 residues. CDR3 DNA: TGTGCCAGCAGCTTGGTAGCGGGAGAAGATTACACCGGGGAGCTGTTTTTT. Translation gives CASSLVAGEDYTGELFF. Filled out from reference TRBV7-3 and TRBJ2-2, the complete variable domain reads GAGVSQTPSNKVTEKGKYVELRCDPISGHTALYWYRQSLGQGPEFLIYFQGTGAADDSGLPNDRFFAVRPEGSVSTLKIQRTERGDSAVYLCASSLVAGEDYTGELFFGEGSRLTVL.

On this clonotype itself: The CDR3 does not end in the conserved phenylalanine or tryptophan, so this is likely a read error. CDR3 coding DNA: TGCAGTGCTAGATTCCGGGACTACAAGCCCTACAATGAGCAGTTCCTC. Translated, it gives CSARFRDYKPYNEQFL. The chain joins TRBV20-1 to TRBJ2-1; 7 bases align to TRBD2. The V gene's germline CDR1 is DFQATT and CDR2 SNEGSKA (reference sequence). CDR3 length: 16 amino acids. J was trimmed by 2 bases and V by 2 bases; bases with no gene match: 9.

For this clonotype: Germline is not matched at one junction end, which may reflect a read error. The rearrangement uses TRBV27 and TRBJ2-1; maybe TRBD1 (6 bases). There are 13 residues in the CDR3. Germline CDR1 MNHEY, CDR2 SMNVEV (reference sequence). DNA of the CDR3: TGTGCCAGCAGTTTTGGTCAGGGGAATGGGCAGTTCTTC. Residues: CASSFGQGNGQFF.

In this sample, this clonotype turned up many times. V and J are TRBV7-9 and TRBJ2-7, with 12 bases lining up with TRBD2. The CDR3 spans 16 residues. Germline values: CDR1 SEHNR, CDR2 FQNEAQ (reference sequence). The V segment lost 5 bases and the J segment 0 bases; nucleotides outside the gene matches: 5. CDR3 sequence: CASSAWTSGVSYEQYF. The CDR3 DNA is TGTGCCAGCAGCGCTTGGACTAGCGGGGTCTCCTACGAGCAGTACTTC.

This chain joins TRBV20-1 and TRBJ2-3; 7 bases agree with TRBD1. The V segment lost 3 bases and the J segment 0 bases; nucleotides outside the gene matches: 3. Per germline, CDR1 DFQATT and CDR2 SNEGSKA (reference sequence). The CDR3 is 14 residues long. The CDR3 nucleotides are TGCAGTGCTAGCAGGGGGTTCAGCACAGATACGCAGTATTTT. It translates to CSASRGFSTDTQYF.

This chain joins TRBV7-3 and TRBJ2-3; tentatively, D is TRBD1 or TRBD2 (5 bases each). CDR3 length: 14 amino acids. Per germline, CDR1 SGHTA and CDR2 FQGTGA. Trimming removed 5 bases from V and 2 bases from J, with 11 bases in between. The DNA for the CDR3 is TGTGCCAGCAGCCGGCCGGGGCACACAGATACGCAGTATTTT. This gives the protein CASSRPGHTDTQYF.

V and J are TRBV9 and TRBJ2-7; 14 bases agree with TRBD2. Germline V gene data show CDR1 as SGDLS and CDR2 as YYNGEE. The V segment lost 3 bases and the J segment 2 bases; nucleotides outside the gene matches: 7. CDR3 length: 17 residues. CDR3 nucleotide sequence: TGTGCCAGCAGCGAGGGACTAGCGGGAGAGGGCACCTACGAGCAGTACTTC. This codes for CASSEGLAGEGTYEQYF. Complete variable domain (other parts from reference TRBV9 and TRBJ2-7): DSGVTQTPKHLITATGQRVTLRCSPRSGDLSVYWYQQSLDQGLQFLIQYYNGEERAKGNILERFSAQQFPDLHSELNLSSLELGDSALYFCASSEGLAGEGTYEQYFGPGTRLTVT.

The CDR3 region is CASSLGGQEIYEQYF. CDR3 in DNA: TGTGCCAGCAGTTTAGGGGGACAGGAAATCTACGAGCAGTACTTC. The rearrangement joins TRBV28 to TRBJ2-7; TRBD1 matches at 8 bases. The CDR3 is 15 residues long. CDR1 and CDR2 from the germline V gene are MDHEN and SYDVKM. V was clipped by 2 bases and J by 3 bases; unmatched bases: 6.

This clonotype has more than one count but fewer than ten. V usage is TRBV4-1 and J usage is TRBJ2-2, with D possibly matching TRBD2 (5 bases). CDR3 size: 15 residues. Trimming stripped 8 bases from V and 5 bases from J, with 18 bases between. The germline V gene encodes CDR1 MGHRA and CDR2 YSYEKL. The CDR3 protein is CASELSTRSTGELFF. In nucleotides, the CDR3 is TGCGCCAGCGAGCTTTCTACTAGGTCGACCGGGGAGCTGTTTTTT.